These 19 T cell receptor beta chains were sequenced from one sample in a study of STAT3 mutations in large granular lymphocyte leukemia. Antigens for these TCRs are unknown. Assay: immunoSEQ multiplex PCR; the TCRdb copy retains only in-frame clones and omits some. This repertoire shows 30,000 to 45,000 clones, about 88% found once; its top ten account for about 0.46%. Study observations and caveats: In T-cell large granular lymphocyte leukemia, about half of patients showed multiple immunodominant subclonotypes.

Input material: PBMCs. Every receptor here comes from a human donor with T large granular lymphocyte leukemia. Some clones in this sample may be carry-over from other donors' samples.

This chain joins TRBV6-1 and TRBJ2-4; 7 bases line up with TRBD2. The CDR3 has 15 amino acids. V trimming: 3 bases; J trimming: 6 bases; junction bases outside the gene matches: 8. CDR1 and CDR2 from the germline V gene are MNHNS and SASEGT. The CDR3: CASSDLSGVGNIQYF. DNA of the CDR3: TGTGCCAGCAGTGATTTGAGCGGGGTTGGAAACATTCAGTACTTC.

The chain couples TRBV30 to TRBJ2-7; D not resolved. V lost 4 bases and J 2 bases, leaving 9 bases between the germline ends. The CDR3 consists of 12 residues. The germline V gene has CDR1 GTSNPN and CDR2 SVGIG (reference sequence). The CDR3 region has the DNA TGTGCCTGGACAGCGAGCACCTACGAGCAGTACTTC. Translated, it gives CAWTASTYEQYF.

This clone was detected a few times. CDR3 bases: TGTGCCAGCAGTCCTTCTCTCTACGAGCAGTACTTC. It codes for CASSPSLYEQYF. The V gene is TRBV27, the J gene TRBJ2-7, with no clear D. Per germline, CDR1 MNHEY and CDR2 SMNVEV (reference sequence). This CDR3 region has 12 residues. V dropped 5 bases and J dropped 3 bases, with 8 bases sitting between them.

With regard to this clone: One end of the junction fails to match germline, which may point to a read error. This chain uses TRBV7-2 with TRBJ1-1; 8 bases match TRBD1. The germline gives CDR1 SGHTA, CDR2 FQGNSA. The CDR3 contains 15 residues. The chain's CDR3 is CASSAQGALKTEAFF. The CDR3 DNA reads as TGTGCCAGCAGCGCCCAGGGGGCTCTGAAGACTGAAGCTTTCTTT.

The CDR3: CASGLGASMNTEAFF. The CDR3 nucleotides are TGCGCCAGTGGGCTCGGGGCGAGCATGAACACTGAAGCTTTCTTT. This rearrangement joins TRBV5-1 to TRBJ1-1, with a weak D call TRBD1 (5 bases). V was pared by 8 bases and J by 0 bases, with 17 bases between. Looked up from germline, CDR1 is SGHRS and CDR2 is YFSETQ. The CDR3 consists of 15 residues.

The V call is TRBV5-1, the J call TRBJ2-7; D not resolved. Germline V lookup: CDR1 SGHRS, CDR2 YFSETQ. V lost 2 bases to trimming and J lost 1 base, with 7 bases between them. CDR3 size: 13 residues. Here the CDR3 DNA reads TGCGCCAGCAGCTTTCAACCATCCTACGAGCAGTACGTC. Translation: CASSFQPSYEQYV.

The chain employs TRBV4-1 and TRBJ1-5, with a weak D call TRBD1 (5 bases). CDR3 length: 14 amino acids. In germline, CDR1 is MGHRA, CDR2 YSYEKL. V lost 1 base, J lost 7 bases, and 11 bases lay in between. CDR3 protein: CASSQAGSWQPQHF. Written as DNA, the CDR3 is TGCGCCAGCAGCCAAGCAGGGAGTTGGCAGCCCCAGCATTTT.

The CDR3 reads CASSLYPGVDGSPLHF. DNA for the CDR3: TGTGCCAGCAGTTTATACCCGGGAGTAGACGGGTCACCCCTCCACTTT. The rearrangement joins TRBV28 to TRBJ1-6; no clear D. Germline CDR1 MDHEN, CDR2 SYDVKM. V dropped 1 base and J dropped 10 bases, with 17 bases sitting between them. The CDR3 loop spans 16 amino acids.

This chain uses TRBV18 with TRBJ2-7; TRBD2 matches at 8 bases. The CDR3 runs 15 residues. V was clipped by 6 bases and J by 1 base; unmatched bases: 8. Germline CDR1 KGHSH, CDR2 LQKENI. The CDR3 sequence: CASSPREGISYEQYF. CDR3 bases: TGTGCCAGCTCCCCCCGGGAGGGAATTTCCTACGAGCAGTACTTC.

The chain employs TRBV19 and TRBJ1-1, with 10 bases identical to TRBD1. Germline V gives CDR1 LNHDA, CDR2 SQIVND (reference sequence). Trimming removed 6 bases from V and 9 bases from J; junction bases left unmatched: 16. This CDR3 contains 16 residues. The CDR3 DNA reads TGTGCCAGTAGCCCCCGCCTTGACAGGGGGCCGCTACAAGCTTTCTTT. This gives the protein CASSPRLDRGPLQAFF.

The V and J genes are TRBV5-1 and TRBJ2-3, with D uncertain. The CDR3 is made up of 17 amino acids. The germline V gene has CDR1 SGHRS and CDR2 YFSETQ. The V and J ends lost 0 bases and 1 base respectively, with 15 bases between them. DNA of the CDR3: TGCGCCAGCAGCTTGGCCGCGACGGTTGGAGGCACAGATACGCAGTATTTT. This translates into CASSLAATVGGTDTQYF.

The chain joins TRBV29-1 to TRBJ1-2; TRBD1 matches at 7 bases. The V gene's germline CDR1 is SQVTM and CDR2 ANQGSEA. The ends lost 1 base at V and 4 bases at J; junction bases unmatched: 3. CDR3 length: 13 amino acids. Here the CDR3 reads CSVEATGTYGYTF. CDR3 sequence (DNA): TGCAGCGTTGAAGCGACAGGGACCTATGGCTACACCTTC.

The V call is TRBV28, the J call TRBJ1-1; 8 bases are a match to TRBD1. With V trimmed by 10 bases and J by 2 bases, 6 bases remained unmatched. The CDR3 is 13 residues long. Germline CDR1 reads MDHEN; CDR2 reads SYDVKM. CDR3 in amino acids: CATGDRTNTEAFF. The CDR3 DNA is TGTGCCACCGGGGACAGGACCAACACTGAAGCTTTCTTT.

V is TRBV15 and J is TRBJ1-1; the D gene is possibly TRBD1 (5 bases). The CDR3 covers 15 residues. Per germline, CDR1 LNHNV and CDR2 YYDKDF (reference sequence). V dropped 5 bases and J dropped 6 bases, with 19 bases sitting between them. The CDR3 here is CATSAEQGRMPEAFF. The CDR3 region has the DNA TGTGCCACCAGCGCAGAGCAGGGTCGAATGCCTGAAGCTTTCTTT.

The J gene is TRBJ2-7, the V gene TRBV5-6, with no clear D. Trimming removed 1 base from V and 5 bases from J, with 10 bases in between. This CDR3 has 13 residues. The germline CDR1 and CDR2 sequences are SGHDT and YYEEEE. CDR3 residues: CASSLRPNHEQYV. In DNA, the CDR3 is TGTGCCAGCAGCTTGAGGCCGAACCACGAGCAGTACGTC.

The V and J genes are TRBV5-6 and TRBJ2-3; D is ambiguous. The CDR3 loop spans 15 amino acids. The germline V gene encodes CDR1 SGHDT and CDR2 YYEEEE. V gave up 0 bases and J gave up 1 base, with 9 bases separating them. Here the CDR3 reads CASSLVAAGTDTQYF. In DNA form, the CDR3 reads TGTGCCAGCAGCTTGGTCGCGGCCGGCACAGATACGCAGTATTTT.

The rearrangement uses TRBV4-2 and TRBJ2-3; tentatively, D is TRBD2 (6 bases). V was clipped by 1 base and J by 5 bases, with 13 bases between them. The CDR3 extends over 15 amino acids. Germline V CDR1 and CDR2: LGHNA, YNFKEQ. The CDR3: CASSQASVWRDTQYF. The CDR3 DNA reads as TGTGCCAGCAGCCAAGCTAGCGTTTGGAGAGATACGCAGTATTTT.

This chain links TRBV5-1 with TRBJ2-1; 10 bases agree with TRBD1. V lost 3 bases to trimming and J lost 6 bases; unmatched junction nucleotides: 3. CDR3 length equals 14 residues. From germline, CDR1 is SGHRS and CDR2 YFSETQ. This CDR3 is CASSSGTGANEQFF. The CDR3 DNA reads TGCGCCAGCAGCTCCGGGACAGGGGCCAATGAGCAGTTCTTC. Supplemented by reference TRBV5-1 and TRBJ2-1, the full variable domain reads KAGVTQTPRYLIKTRGQQVTLSCSPISGHRSVSWYQQTPGQGLQFLFEYFSETQRNKGNFPGRFSGRQFSNSRSEMNVSTLELGDSALYLCASSSGTGANEQFFGPGTRLTVL.

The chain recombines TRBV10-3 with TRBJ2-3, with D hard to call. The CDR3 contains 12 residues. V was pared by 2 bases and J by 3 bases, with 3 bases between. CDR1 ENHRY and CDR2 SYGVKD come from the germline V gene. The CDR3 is CAISENTDTQYF. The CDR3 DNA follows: TGTGCCATCAGTGAGAATACAGATACGCAGTATTTT.